These T cell receptor beta chains were read from a single sample in a study of OX40 agonist ivuxolimab in advanced cancers. Some clones are missing from TCRdb's copy, which holds only in-frame ones; the method was immunoSEQ multiplex PCR. The profile shows about 66,000 clones, over 75% of them singletons. The source material was CD4+ or CD8+ T cells sorted from blood, sampled in a trial of the OX40 agonist ivuxolimab. The receptors derive from an adult with an advanced solid tumor such as melanoma, head and neck, liver or kidney cancer. Each CDR3 is given with its conserved first and last residue. D genes are given only for firm matches. Size tells how often a clone was seen (once, few, many) or the class of an expanded clone, and some rows leave it out.

v_call	j_call	d_call	clone_size	cdr3_nt	cdr3_aa
TRBV6-5	TRBJ2-5	.	.	TGTGCCAGCAGTTACGGTCGAGAAACCCAGTACTTC	CASSYGRETQYF
TRBV2	TRBJ2-5	.	.	TGTGCCAGCAGTGTGGGGGAGACCCAGTACTTC	CASSVGETQYF
TRBV7-9	TRBJ2-3	TRBD2	.	TGTGCCAGCAGCTCCATTCGGGGGGGCAGCACAGATACGCAGTATTTT	CASSSIRGGSTDTQYF
TRBV2	TRBJ2-1	.	.	TGTGCCAGCACCACTAGTATCAATGAGCAGTTCTTC	CASTTSINEQFF
TRBV7-3	TRBJ2-2	.	.	TGTGCCAGCAGCTCGACCGTGACCGCCGGGGAGCTGTTTTTT	CASSSTVTAGELFF
TRBV5-4	TRBJ1-1	TRBD1	.	TGTGCCAGCAGCTTGGGCAGGGGGTCAGGAAACACTGAAGCTTTCTTT	CASSLGRGSGNTEAFF
TRBV27	TRBJ2-1	.	.	TGTGCCAGCAGGGAACTAGGTATCCACAATGAGCAGTTCTTC	CASRELGIHNEQFF
TRBV28	TRBJ2-2	.	.	TGTGCCAGCAGTTTACCTCTCCGGGACCTAACCGGGGAGCTGTTTTTT	CASSLPLRDLTGELFF
TRBV30	TRBJ1-1	.	.	TGTGCCTGGAGGTTCGGTTCGCAAGCTTTCTTT	CAWRFGSQAFF
TRBV2	TRBJ1-1	.	.	TGTGCCAGCATGGCCACTGAAGCTTTCTTT	CASMATEAFF
TRBV28	TRBJ2-3	.	.	TGTGCCAGCAGTTTGCGCAGGACAACTAGCACAGATACGCAGTATTTT	CASSLRRTTSTDTQYF
TRBV19	TRBJ2-7	TRBD2	.	TGTGCCAGTAGTATGTTCTCTAGCGGGGGTTACACCTACGAGCAGTACTTC	CASSMFSSGGYTYEQYF
TRBV6-6	TRBJ1-2	.	few	TGTGCCAGCAGTTACTCGATCGACGGCTATTATGGCTACACCTTC	CASSYSIDGYYGYTF
TRBV4-1	TRBJ2-5	TRBD2	.	TGCGCCAGCAGCCAAGTTGGGATAGCGGGGGAAGAGACCCAGTACTTC	CASSQVGIAGEETQYF
TRBV27	TRBJ2-7	TRBD1	.	TGTGCCAGCAGTTACACGGGACAGGAGCCCTACGAGCAGTACTTC	CASSYTGQEPYEQYF
TRBV15	TRBJ2-2	.	.	TGTGCCACCAGCAGAGATTCTGGGGCTGGTCCCGGGGAGCTGTTTTTT	CATSRDSGAGPGELFF
TRBV6-1	TRBJ1-2	.	.	TGTGCCAGCACACCCGGGTTTGGATATGGCTACACCTTC	CASTPGFGYGYTF
TRBV6-5	TRBJ2-7	.	once	TGTGCCAGCAGCCCGATATTTGGCTACGAGCAGTACTTC	CASSPIFGYEQYF
TRBV10-3	TRBJ2-2	.	.	TGTGCCATCAGTAGCCGGGGAACGAACACCGGGGAGCTGTTTTTT	CAISSRGTNTGELFF
TRBV5-1	TRBJ2-7	TRBD1	.	TGCGCCAGCAGCTTGGGCCAGGGGGTTGCCGAGCAGTACTTC	CASSLGQGVAEQYF
TRBV9	TRBJ1-1	.	.	TGTGCCAGCAGCGTAGGGGCGGGGACGGTGACTGAAGCTTTCTTT	CASSVGAGTVTEAFF
TRBV11-2	TRBJ2-5	.	.	TGTGCCAGCAGACTCGGGGAGTCGGAGACCCAGTACTTC	CASRLGESETQYF
TRBV7-2	TRBJ2-7	TRBD1	.	TGTGCCAGCAGCGGTGACAGGGACCACGAGCAGTACTTC	CASSGDRDHEQYF
TRBV5-6	TRBJ2-7	TRBD2	.	TGTGCCAGCAGCTCCGGGACTAGCGGGAGAGACGAGCAGTACTTC	CASSSGTSGRDEQYF
TRBV20-1	TRBJ1-1	.	medium-sized	TGCAGTGCTAGAGAAAGTTCTGAAGCTTTCTTT	CSARESSEAFF
TRBV7-6	TRBJ1-1	.	.	TGTGCCAGCAGCTTAGTCCTCGACAAGGGTTATTTCGGAACTGAAGCTTTCTTT	CASSLVLDKGYFGTEAFF
TRBV11-2	TRBJ2-7	TRBD1	.	TGTGCCAGCAGCTCCTTGACAGGGGGAAACTACGAGCAGTACTTC	CASSSLTGGNYEQYF
TRBV4-1	TRBJ2-7	.	.	TGCGCCAGCAGCCAAGATGGCGCTTACTACGAGCAGTACTTC	CASSQDGAYYEQYF
TRBV7-8	TRBJ2-3	.	.	TGTGCCAGCAGCTTAGCTGGATTAATGGGGTGGGATACGCAGTATTTT	CASSLAGLMGWDTQYF
TRBV6-1	TRBJ2-4	TRBD2	once	TGTGCCAGTGGACTAGCGGGGTTCAAAAACATTCAGTACTTC	CASGLAGFKNIQYF
TRBV7-8	TRBJ2-3	.	.	TGTGCCAGCAGCCCTGGACAGTATAGCACAGATACGCAGTATTTT	CASSPGQYSTDTQYF
TRBV19	TRBJ1-5	TRBD1	.	TGTGCCAGTAGTATGGCCACAGGGGCGATTCAGCCCCAGCATTTT	CASSMATGAIQPQHF
TRBV4-2	TRBJ2-7	.	.	TGTGCCAGCAGTTTTTTTTTGGGGGACTCCTACGAGCAGTACTTC	CASSFFLGDSYEQYF
TRBV27	TRBJ2-5	.	.	TGTGCCAGCAGGGACAGACTACAAGAGACCCAGTACTTC	CASRDRLQETQYF
TRBV9	TRBJ1-2	.	.	TGTGCCAGCAGGGGAAACTATGGCTACACCTTC	CASRGNYGYTF
TRBV5-1	TRBJ2-3	.	.	TGCGCCAGCAGCTTGTCCACAGCCACACCGTATTTT	CASSLSTATPYF
TRBV30	TRBJ1-1	.	.	TGTGCCTGGAGTTTGGGACCTGTCACTGAAGCTTTCTTT	CAWSLGPVTEAFF
TRBV6-6	TRBJ1-1	.	.	TGTGCCAGCAGTTACTCGACAGGATATGAAGCTTTCTTT	CASSYSTGYEAFF
TRBV7-9	TRBJ2-1	TRBD2	.	TGTGCCAGCAGCTTACTAGCGGGAGTCGGGGATGAGCAGTTCTTC	CASSLLAGVGDEQFF
TRBV4-1	TRBJ2-7	.	.	TGCGCCAGCAGCGCAGGAGCCTTACAGGGATCCTACGAGCAGTACTTC	CASSAGALQGSYEQYF
TRBV5-1	TRBJ2-2	.	.	TGCGCCAGCAGCTTCCTGCAGGGAGACACCGGGGAGCTGTTTTTT	CASSFLQGDTGELFF
TRBV7-6	TRBJ2-5	.	once	TGTGCCAGCAGCGGAGGGACAGAGCTCAAAGAGACCCAGTACTTC	CASSGGTELKETQYF
TRBV2	TRBJ2-1	.	.	TGTGCCAGCACGGGTAATGAGCAGTTCTTC	CASTGNEQFF
TRBV9	TRBJ2-1	.	.	TGTGCCAGCAGCGTATCGGTGGGGGAGAGCTACAATGAGCAGTTCTTC	CASSVSVGESYNEQFF
TRBV5-6	TRBJ1-1	.	.	TGTGCCAGCAGCGCAACCGGGGCCATGAACACTGAAGCTTTCTTT	CASSATGAMNTEAFF
TRBV28	TRBJ2-6	.	few	TGTGCCAGCGGAGGGGCCAACGTCCTGACTTTC	CASGGANVLTF
TRBV4-1	TRBJ2-1	TRBD2	once	TGCGCCAGCAGCTTCCGACTAGCGGGGGGGGATGAGCAGTTCTTC	CASSFRLAGGDEQFF
TRBV7-3	TRBJ2-1	TRBD1	.	TGTGCCAGCAGCCTTACGAACAGGGGGAGTCTCAATGAGCAGTTCTTC	CASSLTNRGSLNEQFF
TRBV5-1	TRBJ2-7	TRBD2	.	TGCGCCAGCAGCTGGGAGGGCGGGTCCTCCTACGAGCAGTACTTC	CASSWEGGSSYEQYF